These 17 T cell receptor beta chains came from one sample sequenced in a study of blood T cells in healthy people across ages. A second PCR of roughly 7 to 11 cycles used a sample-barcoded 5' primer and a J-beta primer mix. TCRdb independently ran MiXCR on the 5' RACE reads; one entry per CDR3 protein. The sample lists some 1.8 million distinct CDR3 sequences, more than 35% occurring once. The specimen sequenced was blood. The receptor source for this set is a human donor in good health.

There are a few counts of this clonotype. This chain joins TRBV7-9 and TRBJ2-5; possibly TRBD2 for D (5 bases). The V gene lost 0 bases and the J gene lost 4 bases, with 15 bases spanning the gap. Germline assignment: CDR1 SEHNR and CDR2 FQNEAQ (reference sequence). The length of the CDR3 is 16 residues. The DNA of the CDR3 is TGTGCCAGCAGCTTAGCGTCGGGCCTAGCAGGAGAGACCCAGTACTTC. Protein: CASSLASGLAGETQYF.

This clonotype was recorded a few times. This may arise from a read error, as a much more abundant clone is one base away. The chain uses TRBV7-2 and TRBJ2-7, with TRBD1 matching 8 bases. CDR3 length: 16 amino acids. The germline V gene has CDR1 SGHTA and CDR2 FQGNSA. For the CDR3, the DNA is TGTGCCAGCAGCTTATCGGCAGGGGGCGGCTCCCACGAGCAGTACTTC. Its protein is CASSLSAGGGSHEQYF.

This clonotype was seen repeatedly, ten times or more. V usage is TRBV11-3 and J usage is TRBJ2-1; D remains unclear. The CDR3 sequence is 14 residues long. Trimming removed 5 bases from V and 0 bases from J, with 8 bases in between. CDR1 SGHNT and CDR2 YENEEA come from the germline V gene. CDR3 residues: CASSILGSYNEQFF. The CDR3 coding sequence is TGTGCCAGCAGCATACTCGGCTCCTACAATGAGCAGTTCTTC.

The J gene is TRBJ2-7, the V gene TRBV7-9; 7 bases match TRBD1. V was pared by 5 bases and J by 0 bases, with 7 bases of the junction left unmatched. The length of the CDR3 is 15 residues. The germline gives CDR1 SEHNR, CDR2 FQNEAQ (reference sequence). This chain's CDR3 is CASSPTRDSSYEQYF. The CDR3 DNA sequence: TGTGCCAGCAGCCCCACTCGGGACAGCTCCTACGAGCAGTACTTC.

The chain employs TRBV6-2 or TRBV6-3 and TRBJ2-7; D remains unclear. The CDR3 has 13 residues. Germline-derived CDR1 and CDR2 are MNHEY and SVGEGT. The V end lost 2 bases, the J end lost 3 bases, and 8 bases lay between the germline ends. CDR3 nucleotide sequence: TGTGCCAGCAGTTACGGTCACAGCTACGAGCAGTACTTC. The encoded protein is CASSYGHSYEQYF.

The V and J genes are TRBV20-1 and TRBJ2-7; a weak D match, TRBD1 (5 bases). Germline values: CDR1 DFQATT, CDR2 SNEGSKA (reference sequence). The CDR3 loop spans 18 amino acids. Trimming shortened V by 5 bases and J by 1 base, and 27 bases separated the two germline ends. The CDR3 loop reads CSAPTHLVPGARSYEQYF. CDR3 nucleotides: TGCAGTGCTCCGACACACCTTGTTCCTGGGGCAAGGTCCTACGAGCAGTACTTC.

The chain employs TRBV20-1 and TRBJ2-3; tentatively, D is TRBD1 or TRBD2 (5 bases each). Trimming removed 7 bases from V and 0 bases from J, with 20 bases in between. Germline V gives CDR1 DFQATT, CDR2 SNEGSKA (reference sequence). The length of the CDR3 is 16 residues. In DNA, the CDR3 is TGCAGTGTTACGGGACCGCTAAACCCTAGCACAGATACGCAGTATTTT. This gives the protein CSVTGPLNPSTDTQYF.

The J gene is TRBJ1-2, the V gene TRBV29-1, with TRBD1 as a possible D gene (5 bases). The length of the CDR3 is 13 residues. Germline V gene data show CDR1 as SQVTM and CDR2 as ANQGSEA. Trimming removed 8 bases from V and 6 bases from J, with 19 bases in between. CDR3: CSTRSREFDGYTF. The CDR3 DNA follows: TGCAGCACACGTTCCAGGGAATTCGATGGCTACACCTTC.

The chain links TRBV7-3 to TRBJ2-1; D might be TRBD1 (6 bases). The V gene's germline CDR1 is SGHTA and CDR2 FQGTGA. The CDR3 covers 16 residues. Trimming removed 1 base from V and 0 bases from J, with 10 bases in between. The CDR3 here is CASSLIGTSSYNEQFF. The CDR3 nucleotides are TGTGCCAGCAGCTTAATAGGGACATCCTCCTACAATGAGCAGTTCTTC.

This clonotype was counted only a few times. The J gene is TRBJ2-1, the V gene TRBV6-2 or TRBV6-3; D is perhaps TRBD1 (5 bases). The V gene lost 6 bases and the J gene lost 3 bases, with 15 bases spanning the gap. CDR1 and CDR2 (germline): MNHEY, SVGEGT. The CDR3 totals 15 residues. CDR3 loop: CASRYLDSDYNEQFF. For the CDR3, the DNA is TGTGCCAGCAGATATCTCGACAGCGACTACAATGAGCAGTTCTTC.

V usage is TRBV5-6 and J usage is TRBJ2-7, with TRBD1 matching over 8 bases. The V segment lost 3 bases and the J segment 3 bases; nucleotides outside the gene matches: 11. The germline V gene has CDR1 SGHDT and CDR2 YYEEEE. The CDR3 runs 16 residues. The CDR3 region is CASSSLNQGAYYEQYF. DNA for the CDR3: TGTGCCAGCAGCTCATTAAACCAGGGGGCGTACTACGAGCAGTACTTC.

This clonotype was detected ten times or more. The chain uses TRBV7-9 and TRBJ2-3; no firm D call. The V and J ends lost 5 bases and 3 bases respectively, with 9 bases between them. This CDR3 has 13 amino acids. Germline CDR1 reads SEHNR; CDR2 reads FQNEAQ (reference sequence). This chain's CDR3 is CASSLPRTDTQYF. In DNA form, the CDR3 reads TGTGCCAGCAGCCTACCTCGGACAGATACGCAGTATTTT.

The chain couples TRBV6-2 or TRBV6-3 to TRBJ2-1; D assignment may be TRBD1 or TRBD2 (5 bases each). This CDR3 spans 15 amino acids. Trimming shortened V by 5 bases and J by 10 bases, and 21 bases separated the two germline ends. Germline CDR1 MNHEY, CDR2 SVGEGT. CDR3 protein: CASSPEMGPPIEQFF. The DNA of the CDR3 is TGTGCCAGCAGTCCCGAGATGGGACCGCCAATCGAGCAGTTCTTC.

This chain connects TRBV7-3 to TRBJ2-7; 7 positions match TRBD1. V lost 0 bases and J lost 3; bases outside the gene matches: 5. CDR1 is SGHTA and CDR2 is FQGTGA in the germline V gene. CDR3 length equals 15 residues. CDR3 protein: CASSLTGGHSYEQYF. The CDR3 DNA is TGTGCCAGCAGCTTAACAGGGGGCCATAGCTACGAGCAGTACTTC.

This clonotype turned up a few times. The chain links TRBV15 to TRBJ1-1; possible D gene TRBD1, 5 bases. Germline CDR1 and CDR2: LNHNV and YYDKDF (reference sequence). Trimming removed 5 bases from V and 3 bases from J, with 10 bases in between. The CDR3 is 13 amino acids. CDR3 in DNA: TGTGCCACCAGCTACCGACAGTACACTGAAGCTTTCTTT. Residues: CATSYRQYTEAFF.

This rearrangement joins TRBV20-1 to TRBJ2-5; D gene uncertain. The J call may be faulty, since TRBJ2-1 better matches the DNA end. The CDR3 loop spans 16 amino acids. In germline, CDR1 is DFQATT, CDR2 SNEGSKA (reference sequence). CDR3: CSARDPLRAPQETQFF. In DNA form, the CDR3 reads TGCAGTGCTAGAGACCCACTCCGAGCCCCTCAAGAGACCCAGTTCTTC.

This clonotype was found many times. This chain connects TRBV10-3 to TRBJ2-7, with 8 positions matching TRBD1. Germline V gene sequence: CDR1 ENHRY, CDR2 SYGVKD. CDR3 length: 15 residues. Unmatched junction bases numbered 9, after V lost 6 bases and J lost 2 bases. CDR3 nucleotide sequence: TGTGCCATCAGGGGCGACAGGGGTCCGGCCTACGAGCAGTACTTC. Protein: CAIRGDRGPAYEQYF.